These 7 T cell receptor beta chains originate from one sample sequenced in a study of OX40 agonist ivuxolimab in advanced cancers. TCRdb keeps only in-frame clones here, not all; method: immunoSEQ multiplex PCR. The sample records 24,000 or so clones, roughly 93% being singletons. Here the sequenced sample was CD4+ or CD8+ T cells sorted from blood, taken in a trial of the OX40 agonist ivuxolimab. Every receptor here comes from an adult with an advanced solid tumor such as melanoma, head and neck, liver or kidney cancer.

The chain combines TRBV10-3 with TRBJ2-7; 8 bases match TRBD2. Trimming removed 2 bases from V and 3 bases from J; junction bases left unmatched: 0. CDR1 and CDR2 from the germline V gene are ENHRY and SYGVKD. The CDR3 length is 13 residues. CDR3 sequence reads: CAISEREGYEQYF. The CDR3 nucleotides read TGTGCCATCAGTGAGCGGGAGGGCTACGAGCAGTACTTC.

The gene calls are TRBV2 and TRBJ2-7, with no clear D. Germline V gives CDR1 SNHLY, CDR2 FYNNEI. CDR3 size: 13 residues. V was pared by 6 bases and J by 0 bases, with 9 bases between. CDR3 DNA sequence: TGTGCCAGCAGGCCGACGAGCTCCTACGAGCAGTACTTC. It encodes CASRPTSSYEQYF.

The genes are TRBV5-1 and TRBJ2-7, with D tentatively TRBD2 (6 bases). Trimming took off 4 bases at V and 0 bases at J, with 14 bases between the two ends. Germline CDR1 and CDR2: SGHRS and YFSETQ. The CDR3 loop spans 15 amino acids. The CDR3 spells CASSATGLGSYEQYF. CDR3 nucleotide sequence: TGCGCCAGCAGCGCGACGGGACTCGGCTCCTACGAGCAGTACTTC.

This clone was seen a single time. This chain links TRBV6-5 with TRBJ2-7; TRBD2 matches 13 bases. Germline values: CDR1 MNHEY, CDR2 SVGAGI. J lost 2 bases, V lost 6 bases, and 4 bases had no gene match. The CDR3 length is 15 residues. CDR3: CASSSTSGGTYEQYF. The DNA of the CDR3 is TGTGCCAGCAGCTCGACTAGCGGGGGGACCTACGAGCAGTACTTC.

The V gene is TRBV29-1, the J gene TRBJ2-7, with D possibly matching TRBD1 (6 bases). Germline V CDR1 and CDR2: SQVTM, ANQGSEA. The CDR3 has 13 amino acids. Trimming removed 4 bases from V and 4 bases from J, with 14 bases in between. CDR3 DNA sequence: TGCAGCGTTGGGGACGGGACACTGTACGAGCAGTACTTC. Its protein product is CSVGDGTLYEQYF.

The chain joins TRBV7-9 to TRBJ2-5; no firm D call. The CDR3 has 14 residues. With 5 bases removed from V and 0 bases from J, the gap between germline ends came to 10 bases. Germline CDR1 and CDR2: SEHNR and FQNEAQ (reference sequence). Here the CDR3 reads CASSATEYQETQYF. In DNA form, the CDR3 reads TGTGCCAGCAGCGCGACTGAATACCAAGAGACCCAGTACTTC.

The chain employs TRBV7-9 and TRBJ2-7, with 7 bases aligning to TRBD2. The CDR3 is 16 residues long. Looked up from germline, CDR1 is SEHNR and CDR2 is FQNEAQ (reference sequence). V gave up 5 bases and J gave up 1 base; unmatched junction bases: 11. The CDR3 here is CASSGQRRGISYEQYF. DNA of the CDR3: TGTGCCAGCAGCGGTCAAAGGCGGGGGATTTCCTACGAGCAGTACTTC.